Shown below are 18 T cell receptor beta chains from a single sample sequenced in a study of PD-L1 blockade in urothelial cancer. The time point: peripheral blood 6 weeks after treatment start. Only in-frame clones appear in the TCRdb table, and some are missing; sequencing was by immunoSEQ multiplex PCR. Of around 80,000 clones in the sample, 75% to 95% are singletons; the top ten hold 0.87%. The input for sequencing was PBMCs, taken around atezolizumab (anti-PD-L1) treatment. The receptors originated from an elderly woman with urothelial cancer.

The rearrangement uses TRBV27 and TRBJ1-5, with TRBD1 identical over 8 bases. The CDR3 sequence is 14 residues long. Germline V lookup: CDR1 MNHEY, CDR2 SMNVEV (reference sequence). V trimming: 7 bases; J trimming: 4 bases; junction bases outside the gene matches: 6. The CDR3 region has the DNA TGTGCCAGCAACGACAGGGGATCAAATCAGCCCCAGCATTTT. The encoded protein is CASNDRGSNQPQHF.

This sequence joins TRBV6-1 and TRBJ1-1; a possible D gene is TRBD1 (6 bases). The CDR3 extends over 16 amino acids. Trimming shortened V by 1 base and J by 3 bases, and 15 bases separated the two germline ends. Germline assignment: CDR1 MNHNS and CDR2 SASEGT. The CDR3 region is CASSEELGGAHTEAFF. For the CDR3, the DNA is TGTGCCAGCAGTGAAGAGTTAGGGGGGGCCCACACTGAAGCTTTCTTT.

The CDR3 spells CASSFRGTGIEKLFF. In DNA form, the CDR3 reads TGTGCCAGCAGCTTTAGAGGGACAGGGATAGAAAAACTGTTTTTT. The chain links TRBV13 to TRBJ1-4, with TRBD1 matching 9 bases. CDR1 PRHDT and CDR2 FYEKMQ come from the germline V gene (reference sequence). The V gene end was trimmed by 3 bases and the J gene end by 8 bases; junction bases not matched to a gene: 7. The CDR3 has 15 amino acids.

This chain uses TRBV28 with TRBJ1-5, with D perhaps matching TRBD1 (5 bases). With 5 bases removed from V and 0 bases from J, the gap between germline ends came to 11 bases. The CDR3 extends over 15 amino acids. Germline V CDR1 and CDR2: MDHEN, SYDVKM. In DNA, the CDR3 is TGTGCCAGCAGTGGGGCGGATTATAGCAATCAGCCCCAGCATTTT. It specifies CASSGADYSNQPQHF. Looking up the rest from reference TRBV28 and TRBJ1-5 gives the full variable domain: DVKVTQSSRYLVKRTGEKVFLECVQDMDHENMFWYRQDPGLGLRLIYFSYDVKMKEKGDIPEGYSVSREKKERFSLILESASTNQTSMYLCASSGADYSNQPQHFGDGTRLSIL.

The rearrangement links TRBV19 to TRBJ1-1; the match to TRBD1 covers 7 bases. The CDR3 has 15 amino acids. V shed 3 bases, J shed 1 base, and the junction held 5 bases outside the gene matches. Per the germline V gene, CDR1 is LNHDA and CDR2 is SQIVND (reference sequence). CDR3 in DNA: TGTGCCAGTAGTATCAGGGACAGAAGGAACACTGAAGCTTTCTTT. Translation gives CASSIRDRRNTEAFF. Supplemented by reference TRBV19 and TRBJ1-1, the full variable domain reads DGGITQSPKYLFRKEGQNVTLSCEQNLNHDAMYWYRQDPGQGLRLIYYSQIVNDFQKGDIAEGYSVSREKKESFPLTVTSAQKNPTAFYLCASSIRDRRNTEAFFGQGTRLTVV.

This rearrangement joins TRBV13 to TRBJ1-1; D is possibly TRBD1 (6 bases). The V gene lost 5 bases and the J gene lost 6 bases, with 16 bases spanning the gap. Germline CDR1 reads PRHDT; CDR2 reads FYEKMQ (reference sequence). The CDR3 loop spans 14 amino acids. The CDR3 spells CASSPRGGRAEAFF. The DNA of the CDR3 is TGTGCCAGCAGCCCAAGGGGGGGGAGAGCTGAAGCTTTCTTT.

The J gene is TRBJ2-7, the V gene TRBV2, with D possibly TRBD1 on 5 matching bases. The germline V gene has CDR1 SNHLY and CDR2 FYNNEI. Trimming cost V 3 bases and J 6 bases, with 12 bases left between them. There are 13 residues in the CDR3. In nucleotides, the CDR3 is TGTGCCAGCAGTGATCAGGGAATGGGCGAGCAGTACTTC. Translation gives CASSDQGMGEQYF.

The genes are TRBV28 and TRBJ2-2, with 11 bases lining up with TRBD2. The length of the CDR3 is 16 residues. V dropped 6 bases and J dropped 1; count of bases not matched to a gene: 4. Germline-derived CDR1 and CDR2 are MDHEN and SYDVKM. The CDR3 nucleotides read TGTGCCAGCAGGGAGGGACTAGCGGTGAACACCGGGGAGCTGTTTTTT. Its translation: CASREGLAVNTGELFF.

The genes are TRBV6-1 and TRBJ2-3; the D gene is possibly TRBD2 (5 bases). CDR3 length: 14 amino acids. Trimming took off 3 bases at V and 2 bases at J, with 9 bases between the two ends. From germline, CDR1 is MNHNS and CDR2 SASEGT. The chain's CDR3 is CASSEPGNTDTQYF. Here the CDR3 DNA reads TGTGCCAGCAGTGAGCCGGGGAACACAGATACGCAGTATTTT.

This CDR3 is CASSVQGYGANVLTF. The CDR3 coding sequence is TGTGCCAGCAGCGTCCAGGGGTACGGGGCCAACGTCCTGACTTTC. The rearrangement joins TRBV7-3 to TRBJ2-6; a possible D gene is TRBD1 (6 bases). V lost 5 bases and J 4 bases, leaving 12 bases between the germline ends. The CDR3 loop spans 15 amino acids. Germline values: CDR1 SGHTA, CDR2 FQGTGA.

The chain couples TRBV6-5 to TRBJ2-7, with TRBD2 matching over 16 bases. The ends lost 6 bases at V and 7 bases at J; junction bases unmatched: 3. The CDR3 length is 14 residues. The germline gives CDR1 MNHEY, CDR2 SVGAGI. The CDR3 sequence is CASSPGLAGGEQYF. CDR3 nucleotides: TGTGCCAGCAGCCCGGGACTAGCGGGGGGGGAGCAGTACTTC.

The V call is TRBV6-6, the J call TRBJ2-5, with TRBD2 as a possible D gene (5 bases). CDR3 length equals 16 residues. Trimming pared 6 bases from V and 7 bases from J, leaving 24 bases between. Germline CDR1 and CDR2: MNHNY and SVGAGI (reference sequence). In DNA, the CDR3 is TGTGCCAGCAGCCCGCCCGGGGTCGAGGTGGTTAGGACCCAGTACTTC. Translation gives CASSPPGVEVVRTQYF.

As concerns this clone: At the DNA level, this CDR3 is encoded by other sequences in the same sample as well. The chain has TRBV2 and TRBJ1-3; 8 bases are shared with TRBD1. The CDR3 is 14 amino acids. With 6 bases clipped from V and 1 base from J, the junction kept 2 bases outside the gene matches. Germline CDR1 and CDR2: SNHLY and FYNNEI. CDR3 coding DNA: TGTGCCAGCAGAGACAGGGGATCTGGAAACACCATATATTTT. As protein: CASRDRGSGNTIYF.

The genes are TRBV7-3 and TRBJ2-5, with D possibly TRBD1 on 5 matching bases. With 2 bases removed from V and 4 bases from J, the gap between germline ends came to 17 bases. CDR3 length: 16 amino acids. Germline CDR1 and CDR2: SGHTA and FQGTGA. The CDR3 spells CASSLSGPVRGETQYF. CDR3 bases: TGTGCCAGCAGCTTATCTGGGCCGGTAAGGGGAGAGACCCAGTACTTC.

The chain carries TRBV27 and TRBJ2-1; weak D call: TRBD2 (6 bases). V was pared by 3 bases and J by 0 bases, with 12 bases between. This CDR3 is built from 16 residues. Germline-derived CDR1 and CDR2 are MNHEY and SMNVEV (reference sequence). CDR3 protein: CASSLGLPSSYNEQFF. CDR3 sequence (DNA): TGTGCCAGCAGTTTGGGACTGCCGAGCTCCTACAATGAGCAGTTCTTC.

The chain couples TRBV5-6 to TRBJ2-7; 7 bases are shared with TRBD2. Per the germline V gene, CDR1 is SGHDT and CDR2 is YYEEEE. V gave up 0 bases and J gave up 5 bases; unmatched junction bases: 2. CDR3 length: 13 amino acids. The CDR3 region is CASSLVSGHEQYF. CDR3 nucleotides: TGTGCCAGCAGCTTGGTTAGCGGGCACGAGCAGTACTTC.

The rearrangement links TRBV2 to TRBJ2-2; D is perhaps TRBD1 (6 bases). CDR1 SNHLY and CDR2 FYNNEI come from the germline V gene. CDR3 length: 15 residues. Trimming pared 0 bases from V and 2 bases from J, leaving 7 bases between. The chain's CDR3 is CASSEAGQNTGELFF. For the CDR3, the DNA is TGTGCCAGCAGTGAAGCGGGACAAAACACCGGGGAGCTGTTTTTT.

The chain uses TRBV28 and TRBJ1-1, with TRBD1 as a possible D gene (6 bases). Germline V gene lookup returns CDR1 MDHEN and CDR2 SYDVKM. Trimming removed 4 bases from V and 5 bases from J, with 20 bases in between. The CDR3 sequence is 16 residues long. CDR3: CASSSPGGGRITEAFF. The CDR3 DNA sequence: TGTGCCAGCAGTTCGCCGGGAGGGGGGAGGATTACTGAAGCTTTCTTT.